The source of this TCR beta chain is a study of blood T cell repertoires in COVID-19 (dated by TCRdb to the early 2020s). With regard to the full study: Collaborator samples came from the United States, Italy and Spain and covered acute and convalescent phases of COVID-19. Where HLA class I and class II types were available, the types were taken from metadata supplied by the sample provider, not from assay-based typing. Subjects who had been exposed to COVID-19, were actively infected with it, or had recovered from it provided the deeply sampled blood TCRbeta repertoires that made up the dataset. The repertoires were released in a freely available public database meant as a resource for research on the immune response to SARS-CoV-2. The samples were drawn from the first 160 participants of the ongoing ImmuneRACE study and from 950 to 1,500 subjects provided by 6 global collaborators. The sample metadata nearly always contained a de-identified subject ID, COVID-19 status, age in years and sex. The prospective study material was composed of cDNA or gDNA derived from T cells, B-cell-depleted T cells, or PBMCs. Summary of the overall study and its limitations: The amount of clinical and demographic metadata varied by source and participant and was provided uncurated.

TCRbeta CDR3 regions were amplified from genomic DNA using the immunoSEQ Assay, a bias-controlled multiplex PCR. The study's own analysis went as follows. Within the assay, amplification of reference gene primers was used to estimate how many nucleated cells each sample contained. To quantify the absolute abundance of each unique TCRbeta CDR3 rearrangement, sequence reads were collapsed and filtered. Productive Simpson clonality was computed per sample as the square root of Simpson's diversity index over productive rearrangements. TCRdb mirrors the immuneACCESS table, restricted to in-frame sequences. Some clones are absent from its copies; in checked studies, under half trace to an unresolved V gene, and the reason for the others is unknown. Clone size and V and J calls were adopted from that table, with D and trimming inferred from the DNA. The sample records 250,000 to 350,000 clones, approximately 88% of which are singletons. Of the sample, almost 1.5% falls within the top ten clones.

One collaborating source in Seattle enrolled patients while the patients were actively infected and followed the patients over time throughout the course of disease. Collaborating institutions collected whole blood in K2EDTA tubes following their own protocols. For TCRbeta analysis, collaborators shipped samples as frozen whole blood, isolated PBMCs, or DNA extracted from either of those sample types. On this clone itself: Its recognized antigen is unknown. The input lacks base qualities; no much larger clone sits a single base away.

V and J are truncated by 3 bases and 3 bases respectively, leaving an intervening sequence of 11 bases. The germline V gene supplies CDR1 MDHEN and CDR2 SYDVKM. From the cysteine up to the phenylalanine, the CDR3 has a length of 14 residues. CDR3 DNA is the only sequence kept; it has 42 bases, read in frame from the first base. The sample taken for sequencing was peripheral blood. This chain joins TRBV28 to TRBJ1-1; no D gene can be assigned with confidence. This TCR came from a human donor with COVID-19, enrolled during active disease. The donor label of this sample is uncertain. The sequence in DNA is TGTGCCAGCAGTTTCGACCTCCGGGACACTGAAGCTTTCTTT. The encoded protein is CASSFDLRDTEAFF. Reference TRBV28 and TRBJ1-1 genes cover what lies past the CDR3, so the full variable domain is DVKVTQSSRYLVKRTGEKVFLECVQDMDHENMFWYRQDPGLGLRLIYFSYDVKMKEKGDIPEGYSVSREKKERFSLILESASTNQTSMYLCASSFDLRDTEAFFGQGTRLTVV.